The 16 T cell receptor beta chains reported below all come from one sample, sequenced in a study of T cell responses to AZD1222 COVID-19 vaccine (dated by TCRdb to 2020 to 2023). The time point label, read with the paper, signifies: baseline before first vaccination. The treatment or condition label of this sample denotes: meningococcal conjugate vaccine given as trial control. Library preparation used the immunoSEQ multiplex PCR assay. The source is immuneACCESS, and TCRdb retained only in-frame sequences with V and J called. Part of the clones is not carried over; for the studies checked, unresolved V genes explain less than half of this, and the remainder is unexplained. For this sample there are about 140,000 clones; approximately 95% appear just once. More than 0.7% of the sample is in the top ten clones. Sequencing used peripheral blood, obtained on day 0 of MenACWY control vaccination. Every receptor here comes from an adult in good health.

The genes are TRBV5-5 and TRBJ1-1; TRBD1 might be the D (6 bases). V was pared by 3 bases and J by 7 bases, with 16 bases between. This CDR3 comprises 14 residues. Germline V gene data show CDR1 as SGHKS and CDR2 as YYEKEE (reference sequence). The CDR3 region is CASSSSGGAVEAFF. DNA of the CDR3: TGTGCCAGCAGCTCAAGCGGGGGCGCGGTTGAAGCTTTCTTT.

A single count supports this clone. The rearrangement joins TRBV18 to TRBJ2-7; 7 bases agree with TRBD1. CDR3 length: 14 residues. The V gene's germline CDR1 is KGHSH and CDR2 LQKENI. Germline trimming cut 4 bases from V and 4 bases from J; bases unmatched to any gene: 7. CDR3 amino acids: CASSLAGTDYEQYF. The DNA of the CDR3 is TGTGCCAGCTCACTAGCCGGGACAGATTACGAGCAGTACTTC.

The chain has TRBV28 and TRBJ2-7, with D perhaps TRBD2 (6 bases). Per germline, CDR1 MDHEN and CDR2 SYDVKM. The CDR3 length is 16 residues. V lost 5 bases, J lost 3 bases, and 20 bases lay in between. The DNA for the CDR3 is TGTGCCAGCAGTCTCCTCCCTAGCGCCTTAAACTACGAGCAGTACTTC. As protein: CASSLLPSALNYEQYF.

The rearrangement uses TRBV14 and TRBJ1-1; TRBD1 matches at 9 bases. J gave up 1 base and V 5 bases, and 8 bases lay outside the gene matches. CDR3 length equals 16 residues. Germline lookup yields CDR1 SGHDN and CDR2 FVKESK. The CDR3 DNA reads TGTGCCAGCAGCGACTACAGGGGGCGTGGGAACACTGAAGCTTTCTTT. Translated: CASSDYRGRGNTEAFF.

The chain has TRBV5-4 and TRBJ1-2; 8 bases fit TRBD1. The V gene's germline CDR1 is SGHNT and CDR2 YYREEE (reference sequence). This CDR3 comprises 14 residues. V shed 4 bases and J 5 bases; nucleotides not matched to a gene: 7. The CDR3 DNA reads TGTGCCAGCAGCGGGGGGACAGGTCCTTATGGCTACACCTTC. This encodes CASSGGTGPYGYTF.

The chain links TRBV7-9 to TRBJ1-5; perhaps TRBD1 as D (5 bases). Germline CDR1 is SEHNR and CDR2 is FQNEAQ (reference sequence). V lost 5 bases and J lost 2, with 13 bases in between. The CDR3 has 15 residues. CDR3 nucleotide sequence: TGTGCCAGCAGCGGGGGGGGAACTGGCAATCAGCCCCAGCATTTT. This sequence encodes CASSGGGTGNQPQHF.

J is TRBJ1-1 and V is TRBV6-5; D is ambiguous. Germline-derived CDR1 and CDR2 are MNHEY and SVGAGI. The CDR3 contains 13 residues. Trimming took off 5 bases at V and 3 bases at J, with 10 bases between the two ends. For the CDR3, the DNA is TGTGCCAGCAGTAGGGTGTGGGACACTGAAGCTTTCTTT. It codes for CASSRVWDTEAFF.

The chain combines TRBV28 with TRBJ1-2, with unresolved D. Germline V gene sequence: CDR1 MDHEN, CDR2 SYDVKM. The CDR3 extends over 12 amino acids. V was shortened by 6 bases and J by 5 bases, with 10 bases between the two germline ends. This CDR3 is CASSGGVYGYTF. Written as DNA, the CDR3 is TGTGCCAGCAGCGGAGGCGTTTATGGCTACACCTTC.

The chain joins TRBV11-2 to TRBJ1-5, with no clear D. V lost 8 bases and J 6 bases, leaving 14 bases between the germline ends. Germline values: CDR1 SGHAT, CDR2 FQNNGV. The CDR3 is made up of 13 amino acids. The CDR3 region has the DNA TGTGCCAGCGGCACGGGTGATCGTCAGCCCCAGCATTTT. Translating it yields CASGTGDRQPQHF.

The chain carries TRBV7-3 and TRBJ1-6; D call uncertain. Germline V gene lookup returns CDR1 SGHTA and CDR2 FQGTGA. The CDR3 extends over 14 amino acids. V lost 1 base and J lost 4, with 5 bases in between. CDR3 residues: CASSLSGYNSPLHF. CDR3 sequence (DNA): TGTGCCAGCAGCTTAAGCGGATATAATTCACCCCTCCACTTT.

CDR3 coding DNA: TGTGCCAGCAGTGAAAGGGTGGCGGGCACAATAAATGAAAAACTGTTTTTT. Translated: CASSERVAGTINEKLFF. This chain uses TRBV2 with TRBJ1-4; D remains ambiguous. V lost 2 bases and J lost 5, with 18 bases in between. From germline, CDR1 is SNHLY and CDR2 FYNNEI. There are 17 residues in the CDR3.

V and J are TRBV5-1 and TRBJ1-5, with 8 positions matching TRBD1. The germline CDR1 and CDR2 sequences are SGHRS and YFSETQ. CDR3 length equals 17 residues. V shed 4 bases and J 7 bases; nucleotides not matched to a gene: 16. The CDR3 reads CASSPGVSAQGGQPQHF. CDR3 sequence (DNA): TGCGCCAGCAGCCCAGGTGTAAGCGCACAGGGGGGCCAGCCCCAGCATTTT.

The chain couples TRBV11-2 to TRBJ1-1, with D possibly being TRBD1 (6 bases). V lost 5 bases and J 3 bases, leaving 19 bases between the germline ends. The CDR3 is 16 amino acids. CDR1 SGHAT and CDR2 FQNNGV come from the germline V gene. The CDR3 reads CASSPLRGASDTEAFF. CDR3 nucleotides: TGTGCCAGCAGCCCCCTCCGGGGGGCGAGTGACACTGAAGCTTTCTTT.

This chain connects TRBV28 to TRBJ2-1, with 9 bases fitting TRBD1. With 2 bases clipped from V and 3 bases from J, the junction kept 5 bases outside the gene matches. Germline V gives CDR1 MDHEN, CDR2 SYDVKM. This CDR3 has 16 residues. CDR3 loop: CASSLGTGRVYNEQFF. CDR3 DNA sequence: TGTGCCAGCAGTTTAGGGACAGGGCGAGTCTACAATGAGCAGTTCTTC.

The rearrangement uses TRBV6-5 and TRBJ1-6, with TRBD1 identical over 8 bases. The V segment lost 4 bases and the J segment 9 bases; nucleotides outside the gene matches: 8. Germline loops: CDR1 MNHEY, CDR2 SVGAGI. The CDR3 contains 15 residues. CDR3 in amino acids: CASSSLGTGGSPLHF. As DNA, the CDR3 is TGTGCCAGCAGTTCCCTAGGGACAGGAGGTTCACCCCTCCACTTT.

V usage is TRBV11-1 and J usage is TRBJ2-1; weak D call: TRBD2 (5 bases). Germline V gene lookup returns CDR1 SGHAT and CDR2 FQDESV (reference sequence). This CDR3 contains 15 residues. V was trimmed by 7 bases and J by 0 bases, leaving 13 bases between them. CDR3 coding DNA: TGTGCCAGCATGTATGAGGGTAGCTCCTACAATGAGCAGTTCTTC. Translation: CASMYEGSSYNEQFF.